Detailed here is one T cell receptor beta chain. Its matching antigen is unknown. The sample belongs to a study of cytomegalovirus exposure and HLA in healthy donors. Study summary: Earlier sequencing of 150 million to 200 million T cells yielded approximately 120 million unique TCR beta sequences. Study-wide results and limits: Follow-up analysis seemed to connect common viral pathogens with several of the most significant clusters identified. About 150 TCR beta chains were listed as cytomegalovirus-associated.

The PCR made use of 60 Vbeta and 13 Jbeta primers. Here immunoSEQ multiplex PCR was the method, and the copy in TCRdb shows in-frame clones only, minus some. The table includes 45,000 to 60,000 clones, 60% to 75% detected once. The germline V and J ends were trimmed by 4 bases and 12 bases, with 16 bases remaining between them. Per the germline V gene, CDR1 is SGHTA and CDR2 is FQGNSA. The CDR3 loop spans 13 amino acids. The chain recombines TRBV7-2 with TRBJ2-1, with a weak D call TRBD2 (5 bases). Sequencing input: PBMCs. The source is a woman in her forties or fifties in good health and CMV-seronegative. This CDR3 reads CASSSDWGWGQFF. The CDR3, as DNA: TGTGCCAGCAGCTCGGACTGGGGATGGGGGCAGTTCTTC.